This TCR beta chain was sequenced for a study of T cells in Graves' hyperthyroidism and ophthalmopathy. Study-wide results and caveats: A median around 6.8 months before onset, the model predicted ophthalmopathy. Stable hyperthyroidism was told apart from ophthalmopathy by a model built on 13 V-J features.

Authors of the study amplified TCR beta CDR3 regions from RNA transcripts. During a first-round RT-PCR of the TCR CDR3, the HTBI primer set was used. TCRdb processed the multiplex PCR reads anew with MiXCR; each CDR3 protein has one entry. The sample holds approximately 400,000 distinct CDR3 sequences, about 25% seen once. The J segment lost 0 bases and the V segment lost 3 bases, leaving 8 bases of the junction unmatched. The CDR3 length is 16 residues. Germline V CDR1 and CDR2: GTSNPN, SVGIG (reference sequence). A remark on this clonotype: Its matching antigen is unknown.

Stable Graves' hyperthyroidism denoted no ophthalmopathy progression over 18 months. The material sequenced was blood. This receptor was taken from a man over 45 with Graves' hyperthyroidism. The chain combines TRBV30 with TRBJ2-5, with 9 bases aligning to TRBD2. CDR3: CAWSAASGAYQETQYF. The CDR3, as DNA: TGTGCCTGGAGCGCGGCTAGCGGGGCGTACCAAGAGACCCAGTACTTC.